A selection of T cell receptor beta chains follows, all from one sample in a study of T cells in localized non-small cell lung cancer. Here immunoSEQ multiplex PCR was the method, and the copy in TCRdb shows in-frame clones only, minus some. The sample holds approximately 89,000 clones, around 82% seen once. The input for sequencing was PBMCs, taken before any cancer treatment. These receptors all stem from a man aged 35-69 years with stage II squamous cell lung carcinoma. CDR3s include the opening cysteine and the closing phenylalanine or tryptophan. D genes are given only for firm matches. Some rows mark clone size as missing; the rest say once, few, many or name a class of expanded clone.

clone_size: once; d_call: NA; j_call: TRBJ2-3; v_call: TRBV23-1; cdr3_nt: TGCGCCAGCAGTCGCCCCAACACAGATACGCAGTATTTT; cdr3_aa: CASSRPNTDTQYF
clone_size: once; d_call: TRBD1; j_call: TRBJ2-7; v_call: TRBV7-8; cdr3_nt: TGTGCCAGCAGCTCTGGGACAGCCGGGTCCCCCTACGAGCAGTACTTC; cdr3_aa: CASSSGTAGSPYEQYF
clone_size: few; d_call: NA; j_call: TRBJ1-1; v_call: TRBV29-1; cdr3_nt: TGCAGCGTCAAGATGTCAAACACTGAAGCTTTCTTT; cdr3_aa: CSVKMSNTEAFF
clone_size: NA; d_call: TRBD2; j_call: TRBJ2-1; v_call: TRBV10-3; cdr3_nt: TGTGCCATCAGTGATTTGGCTAGCGGGGGGAACGGTGAGCAGTTCTTC; cdr3_aa: CAISDLASGGNGEQFF
clone_size: NA; d_call: TRBD1; j_call: TRBJ1-1; v_call: TRBV27; cdr3_nt: TGTGCCAGCAAAGTAAGGGGGCGGGCTGAAGCTTTCTTT; cdr3_aa: CASKVRGRAEAFF
clone_size: NA; d_call: NA; j_call: TRBJ1-1; v_call: TRBV19; cdr3_nt: TGTGCCAGTAGAAGCGGAAACACTGAAGCTTTCTTT; cdr3_aa: CASRSGNTEAFF
clone_size: few; d_call: NA; j_call: TRBJ1-6; v_call: TRBV7-2; cdr3_nt: TGTGCCAGCAGCTTAGTCCTAGGAGGTTCACCCCTCCACTTT; cdr3_aa: CASSLVLGGSPLHF
clone_size: NA; d_call: NA; j_call: TRBJ2-7; v_call: TRBV30; cdr3_nt: TGTGCCTGGAGTGTAAGGGCAGGACCCTACGAGCAGTACTTC; cdr3_aa: CAWSVRAGPYEQYF
clone_size: NA; d_call: NA; j_call: TRBJ1-1; v_call: TRBV29-1; cdr3_nt: TGCAGCGTTGATGTGGGGGGGACGAACACTGAAGCTTTCTTT; cdr3_aa: CSVDVGGTNTEAFF
clone_size: NA; d_call: TRBD1; j_call: TRBJ2-7; v_call: TRBV4-3; cdr3_nt: TGCGCCAGCAGCCAAGATCTCCCCGTGACAGGGAAACACGAGCAGTACTTC; cdr3_aa: CASSQDLPVTGKHEQYF
clone_size: few; d_call: NA; j_call: TRBJ2-5; v_call: TRBV30; cdr3_nt: TGTGCCTGGAGTGTTGAGACCCAGTACTTC; cdr3_aa: CAWSVETQYF
clone_size: NA; d_call: NA; j_call: TRBJ1-5; v_call: TRBV6-5; cdr3_nt: TGTGCCAGCAGTTTGCAATATAGCAATCAGCCCCAGCATTTT; cdr3_aa: CASSLQYSNQPQHF
clone_size: NA; d_call: TRBD1; j_call: TRBJ1-2; v_call: TRBV4-3; cdr3_nt: TGCGCCAGCAGCCGCGACAGGGGGGAAGGCTACACCTTC; cdr3_aa: CASSRDRGEGYTF
clone_size: NA; d_call: NA; j_call: TRBJ1-2; v_call: TRBV9; cdr3_nt: TGTGCCAGCAGCGTAGGGCCGGTAGACACTAACTATGGCTACACCTTC; cdr3_aa: CASSVGPVDTNYGYTF
clone_size: NA; d_call: TRBD1; j_call: TRBJ1-2; v_call: TRBV7-8; cdr3_nt: TGTGCCAGCAGCTACCGGACAGGGAACTATGGCTACACCTTC; cdr3_aa: CASSYRTGNYGYTF
clone_size: NA; d_call: TRBD1; j_call: TRBJ1-1; v_call: TRBV19; cdr3_nt: TGTGCCAGTAGTGTGGACAGGTGGGGCACTGAAGCTTTCTTT; cdr3_aa: CASSVDRWGTEAFF
clone_size: NA; d_call: TRBD2; j_call: TRBJ2-1; v_call: TRBV2; cdr3_nt: TGTGCCAGCAAGGGACTAGCGGGGAAAAATGAGCAGTTCTTC; cdr3_aa: CASKGLAGKNEQFF
clone_size: NA; d_call: NA; j_call: TRBJ2-2; v_call: TRBV14; cdr3_nt: TGTGCCAGCAGCCAAGATTTGGTACGGACAGTCACCGGGGAGCTGTTTTTT; cdr3_aa: CASSQDLVRTVTGELFF
clone_size: once; d_call: NA; j_call: TRBJ2-3; v_call: TRBV4-3; cdr3_nt: TGCGCCAGCAGCCAAGCTGCGACAAACACAGATACGCAGTATTTT; cdr3_aa: CASSQAATNTDTQYF
clone_size: few; d_call: TRBD1; j_call: TRBJ1-6; v_call: TRBV18; cdr3_nt: TGTGCCAGCTCGGGGGGACAGGGAAATTCACCCCTCCACTTT; cdr3_aa: CASSGGQGNSPLHF
clone_size: NA; d_call: TRBD2; j_call: TRBJ2-5; v_call: TRBV28; cdr3_nt: TGTGCCAGCAGTTCCGGGACTAGCGGCCAAGAGACCCAGTACTTC; cdr3_aa: CASSSGTSGQETQYF
clone_size: NA; d_call: TRBD2; j_call: TRBJ2-7; v_call: TRBV5-5; cdr3_nt: TGTGCCAGCAGCTTGGGACTAGCGGGAACCTACGAGCAGTACTTC; cdr3_aa: CASSLGLAGTYEQYF
clone_size: NA; d_call: TRBD2; j_call: TRBJ2-3; v_call: TRBV4-1; cdr3_nt: TGCGCCAGCAGTTACTCCGGGACTAAAGATACGCAGTATTTT; cdr3_aa: CASSYSGTKDTQYF
clone_size: once; d_call: TRBD1; j_call: TRBJ1-1; v_call: TRBV7-3; cdr3_nt: TGTGCCAGCAGCAGTCAGGGGGGCACTGAAGCTTTCTTT; cdr3_aa: CASSSQGGTEAFF